The 19 T cell receptor beta chains in this list originate from one sample, sequenced in a study of cytomegalovirus exposure and HLA in healthy donors. PCR amplification relied on 60 Vbeta primers (plus 13 Jbeta primers). Assay used: immunoSEQ multiplex PCR; TCRdb lists only in-frame clones, some missing. The repertoire consists of around 62,000 clones, with around three quarters occurring once and the leading ten covering approximately 7.6%. Material for sequencing was PBMCs. These TCRs come from a man in his sixties in good health and CMV-seropositive.

V is TRBV19 and J is TRBJ1-2; 9 bases map to TRBD1. With V trimmed by 4 bases and J by 2 bases, 2 bases remained unmatched. The CDR3 totals 14 residues. Germline CDR1 LNHDA, CDR2 SQIVND (reference sequence). The CDR3 coding sequence is TGTGCCAGTAGTAAGGGGACAGGGAACTATGGCTACACCTTC. It specifies CASSKGTGNYGYTF.

This clone was seen a few times. The J gene is TRBJ2-2, the V gene TRBV6-6; D is unclear. The CDR3 runs 11 residues. CDR1 and CDR2 (germline): MNHNY, SVGAGI (reference sequence). V lost 7 bases to trimming and J lost 5 bases, with 5 bases between them. CDR3 amino acids: CASMRTGELFF. For the CDR3, the DNA is TGTGCCAGCATGAGAACCGGGGAGCTGTTTTTT.

The chain recombines TRBV5-1 with TRBJ1-4; D call uncertain. CDR3 length: 15 amino acids. V lost 0 bases and J 6 bases, leaving 12 bases between the germline ends. Looked up from germline, CDR1 is SGHRS and CDR2 is YFSETQ. The CDR3 nucleotides read TGCGCCAGCAGCTTGGGCCTAGGCCGATATGAAAAACTGTTTTTT. As protein: CASSLGLGRYEKLFF. Full variable domain (missing parts from reference TRBV5-1 and TRBJ1-4): KAGVTQTPRYLIKTRGQQVTLSCSPISGHRSVSWYQQTPGQGLQFLFEYFSETQRNKGNFPGRFSGRQFSNSRSEMNVSTLELGDSALYLCASSLGLGRYEKLFFGSGTQLSVL.

The chain employs TRBV2 and TRBJ1-2; D is perhaps TRBD1 (6 bases). The V and J ends lost 3 bases and 8 bases respectively, with 22 bases between them. This CDR3 has 16 residues. Germline loops: CDR1 SNHLY, CDR2 FYNNEI. CDR3 region: CASSEIPGQVSVGYTF. The CDR3 DNA sequence: TGTGCCAGCAGTGAGATACCGGGACAAGTTTCGGTCGGCTACACCTTC.

The chain joins TRBV19 to TRBJ1-2; 7 bases map to TRBD1. The germline gives CDR1 LNHDA, CDR2 SQIVND (reference sequence). V gave up 9 bases and J gave up 4 bases; unmatched junction bases: 8. The CDR3 spans 13 residues. The CDR3 loop is CASRVDRVYGYTF. CDR3 nucleotides: TGTGCCAGCAGAGTCGACAGGGTCTATGGCTACACCTTC.

In DNA form, the CDR3 reads TGTGCCAGCAGCTCTTTACAGGGGGTGATTGGTGGCTACACCTTC. Amino acids: CASSSLQGVIGGYTF. The chain carries TRBV7-2 and TRBJ1-2, with 8 bases identical to TRBD1. Trimming cost V 4 bases and J 7 bases; bases outside gene matches: 11. The CDR3 covers 15 residues. The germline V gene has CDR1 SGHTA and CDR2 FQGNSA.

The chain is built from TRBV29-1 and TRBJ2-7, with 9 bases fitting TRBD1. Germline CDR1 is SQVTM and CDR2 is ANQGSEA. The CDR3 length is 15 residues. V lost 0 bases to trimming and J lost 4 bases; unmatched junction nucleotides: 7. CDR3 amino acids: CSVEEGTGTTYEQYF. DNA of the CDR3: TGCAGCGTTGAAGAAGGGACAGGGACCACTTACGAGCAGTACTTC.

The rearrangement links TRBV7-2 to TRBJ2-7; possible D gene TRBD1, 6 bases. V gave up 1 base and J gave up 1 base, with 8 bases separating them. The CDR3 totals 14 residues. The germline gives CDR1 SGHTA, CDR2 FQGNSA. This chain's CDR3 is CASSLGGPSYEQYF. In nucleotides, the CDR3 is TGTGCCAGCAGCTTAGGGGGGCCGTCCTACGAGCAGTACTTC.

This chain joins TRBV5-4 and TRBJ2-1, with a tentative D call TRBD2 (6 bases). Germline CDR1 reads SGHNT; CDR2 reads YYREEE (reference sequence). The ends were cut back, 5 bases at V and 6 bases at J, with 21 bases in the middle. This CDR3 is 16 amino acids long. The CDR3 is CASSWGEAGPTNEQFF. DNA of the CDR3: TGTGCCAGCAGTTGGGGGGAGGCGGGGCCAACCAATGAGCAGTTCTTC.

The CDR3 coding sequence is TGTGCCAGCAGCTTAGCGCTGACAGGGGGCATAGAGACCGGGGAGCTGTTTTTT. Residues: CASSLALTGGIETGELFF. The chain uses TRBV7-9 and TRBJ2-2; 10 bases map to TRBD1. V lost 0 bases, J lost 5 bases, and 9 bases stayed unmatched. Per germline, CDR1 SEHNR and CDR2 FQNEAQ (reference sequence). The CDR3 is made up of 18 amino acids.

The CDR3 DNA reads TGTGCCAGCAGCTTAAGTGAGGGCTACGAGCAGTACTTC. Translation gives CASSLSEGYEQYF. The V gene is TRBV11-3, the J gene TRBJ2-7, with D possibly TRBD2 on 5 matching bases. CDR1 SGHNT and CDR2 YENEEA come from the germline V gene. The CDR3 has 13 residues. V gave up 2 bases and J gave up 3 bases, with 8 bases separating them.

This sequence joins TRBV2 and TRBJ1-5; TRBD1 aligns across 8 bases. Per germline, CDR1 SNHLY and CDR2 FYNNEI. The CDR3 extends over 14 amino acids. V lost 6 bases, J lost 8 bases, and 9 bases stayed unmatched. The CDR3 sequence: CASSPGQGVEPQHF. Written as DNA, the CDR3 is TGTGCCAGCAGCCCCGGACAGGGAGTGGAGCCCCAGCATTTT.

The V and J genes are TRBV11-3 and TRBJ2-7; 8 positions agree with TRBD2. The V segment lost 1 base and the J segment 3 bases; nucleotides outside the gene matches: 11. CDR1 is SGHNT, CDR2 YENEEA, per germline. There are 17 residues in the CDR3. Written as DNA, the CDR3 is TGTGCCAGCAGCTTAGGATCGGGAGGGGAATTGGACTACGAGCAGTACTTC. Its protein is CASSLGSGGELDYEQYF. Full variable domain (rest looked up from reference TRBV11-3 and TRBJ2-7): EAGVVQSPRYKIIEKKQPVAFWCNPISGHNTLYWYLQNLGQGPELLIRYENEEAVDDSQLPKDRFSAERLKGVDSTLKIQPAELGDSAVYLCASSLGSGGELDYEQYFGPGTRLTVT.

V gene TRBV5-4 combines with J gene TRBJ1-1, with 10 bases aligning to TRBD1. Germline V gene data show CDR1 as SGHNT and CDR2 as YYREEE (reference sequence). V shed 0 bases and J 5 bases; nucleotides not matched to a gene: 7. The CDR3 totals 16 residues. The CDR3 reads CASSLVGTGEGTEAFF. In nucleotides, the CDR3 is TGTGCCAGCAGCTTGGTGGGGACAGGGGAAGGGACTGAAGCTTTCTTT.

V and J are TRBV6-1 and TRBJ1-3; D gene uncertain. Between the trimmed V and J ends, which lost 4 bases and 7 bases, there was a span of 14 bases. The germline gives CDR1 MNHNS, CDR2 SASEGT. This CDR3 comprises 14 residues. CDR3 nucleotide sequence: TGTGCCAGCAGTGTATATGGGCTTGGGAACACCATATATTTT. Amino acid sequence: CASSVYGLGNTIYF.

This clone has only a few counts. This chain connects TRBV6-1 to TRBJ2-1, with D possibly TRBD1 on 5 matching bases. The V end was cut by 7 bases, the J end by 3 bases, with 13 bases between. Germline V gene lookup returns CDR1 MNHNS and CDR2 SASEGT. The CDR3 is 14 amino acids. The DNA for the CDR3 is TGTGCCAGCATCCCAGGGCTCAGCTACAATGAGCAGTTCTTC. It translates to CASIPGLSYNEQFF.

Only a few counts were recorded for this clone. The rearrangement joins TRBV7-8 to TRBJ1-2; TRBD1 matches at 8 bases. J gave up 8 bases and V 1 base, and 3 bases lay outside the gene matches. Germline values: CDR1 SGHVS, CDR2 FQNEAQ. The CDR3 consists of 13 residues. CDR3 in amino acids: CASSLGQGIGYTF. The DNA for the CDR3 is TGTGCCAGCAGCTTAGGACAGGGGATAGGCTACACCTTC. The whole variable domain, filled in from reference TRBV7-8 and TRBJ1-2, reads GAGVSQSPRYKVAKRGQDVALRCDPISGHVSLFWYQQALGQGPEFLTYFQNEAQLDKSGLPSDRFFAERPEGSVSTLKIQRTQQEDSAVYLCASSLGQGIGYTFGSGTRLTVV.

This clone is a singleton in its sample. J is TRBJ2-2 and V is TRBV10-2; tentatively, D is TRBD2 (5 bases). Germline V gene lookup returns CDR1 WSHSY and CDR2 SAAADI. The germline V and J ends were trimmed by 7 bases and 4 bases, with 13 bases remaining between them. CDR3 size: 14 residues. This CDR3 is CASIGVWGTGELFF. CDR3 coding DNA: TGCGCCAGCATCGGGGTTTGGGGCACCGGGGAGCTGTTTTTT.

The chain combines TRBV6-1 with TRBJ1-4, with 10 bases aligning to TRBD1. The length of the CDR3 is 14 residues. V lost 4 bases, J lost 8 bases, and 4 bases stayed unmatched. Germline V CDR1 and CDR2: MNHNS, SASEGT. The CDR3 sequence: CASSAGQGKEKLFF. The CDR3 DNA follows: TGTGCCAGCAGTGCGGGACAGGGGAAGGAAAAACTGTTTTTT.